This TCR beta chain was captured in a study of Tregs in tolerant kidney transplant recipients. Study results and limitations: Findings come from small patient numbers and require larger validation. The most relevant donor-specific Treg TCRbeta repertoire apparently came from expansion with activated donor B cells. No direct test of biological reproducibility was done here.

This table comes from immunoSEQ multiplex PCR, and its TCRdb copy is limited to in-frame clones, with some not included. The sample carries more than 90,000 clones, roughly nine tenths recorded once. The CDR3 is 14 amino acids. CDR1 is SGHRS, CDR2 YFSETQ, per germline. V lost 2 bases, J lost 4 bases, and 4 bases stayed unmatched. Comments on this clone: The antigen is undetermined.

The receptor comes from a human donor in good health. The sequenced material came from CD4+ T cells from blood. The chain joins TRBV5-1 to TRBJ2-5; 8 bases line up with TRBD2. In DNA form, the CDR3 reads TGCGCCAGCAGCTTAGCGGGAGTAAGAGAGACCCAGTACTTC. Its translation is CASSLAGVRETQYF.